Each of the 3 T cell receptor beta chains below was sequenced from the same sample in a study of T-cell reconstitution after alpha-beta-depleted transplantation in children. During its preparation, the TCRbeta library received unique molecular identifiers. Using its own MiXCR run on the PCR reads, TCRdb lists one record per CDR3 protein. The table has 200,000 to 250,000 distinct CDR3 sequences, about 24% seen once. The specimen comprised PBMCs, mostly from graft donor cells, sampled 360 days after TCRalphabeta/CD19-depleted stem cell transplant. The receptors were gathered from a female patient aged 2 to 10 who had a stem cell transplant for congenital amegakaryocytic thrombocytopenia, so the T cells may come from the graft donor.

This clonotype was seen many times. The chain is built from TRBV5-1 and TRBJ2-7; the match to TRBD2 covers 11 bases. The V gene's germline CDR1 is SGHRS and CDR2 YFSETQ. The CDR3 covers 16 residues. V was pared by 3 bases and J by 4 bases, with 9 bases of the junction left unmatched. CDR3 amino acids: CASSWRGTSGPYEQYF. The DNA of the CDR3 is TGCGCCAGCAGCTGGAGAGGGACTAGCGGACCTTACGAGCAGTACTTC.

The chain combines TRBV4-2 with TRBJ1-4; 8 positions match TRBD1. There are 15 residues in the CDR3. CDR1 and CDR2 (germline): LGHNA, YNFKEQ. The V segment lost 4 bases and the J segment 3 bases; nucleotides outside the gene matches: 4. As DNA, the CDR3 is TGTGCCAGCAGCCCAGGACAGGGTCCTAATGAAAAACTGTTTTTT. It specifies CASSPGQGPNEKLFF.

In this sample, this clonotype turned up a few times. The chain recombines TRBV28 with TRBJ2-7; 8 bases line up with TRBD2. This CDR3 is 13 amino acids long. After removal of 10 bases from V and 3 bases from J, the junction contained 8 bases not matched to a gene. The germline V gene has CDR1 MDHEN and CDR2 SYDVKM. CDR3 DNA sequence: TGTGCCACCCGTCACAGCGGGGGCTACGAGCAGTACTTC. Translated, it gives CATRHSGGYEQYF.